This T cell receptor (beta chain) originates from a study of control samples from healthy donors and cancer patients. Repertoires were generated with immunoSEQ multiplex PCR, while TCRdb's copy carries only in-frame clones and drops some. Of under 85,000 clones listed, roughly 84% are singletons. The sequencing input was PBMCs. This clonotype was sampled from a man in his fifties or sixties with head and neck cancer.

The CDR3 region has the DNA TGTGCCAGCAGCCAGACCCGGAACTCCTACGAGCAGTACTTC. As protein: CASSQTRNSYEQYF. The chain joins TRBV3-1 (or the pseudogene TRBV3-2) to TRBJ2-7; D remains unclear. The CDR3 runs 14 residues. Germline CDR1 LGHDT, CDR2 YNNKEL (reference sequence). Trimming left V 3 bases short and J 0 bases short, with 9 bases between.